A single sample gave rise to the 17 T cell receptor beta chains below, sequenced in a study of T cells in Graves' hyperthyroidism and ophthalmopathy. What was amplified from RNA transcripts were TCR beta CDR3 regions. In the first-round RT-PCR of the TCR CDR3, the HTBI primer set was used. From the multiplex PCR reads, TCRdb called clonotypes with MiXCR, one entry per CDR3 protein. The sample yields more than 300,000 distinct CDR3 sequences, 15% to 20% seen once. The sequenced sample consisted of blood. The source of these receptors is a man younger than 35 with Graves' ophthalmopathy.

This clonotype appeared a few times. The V and J genes are TRBV24-1 and TRBJ2-2; TRBD1 might be the D (6 bases). The ends were cut back, 2 bases at V and 6 bases at J, with 12 bases in the middle. Germline lookup yields CDR1 KGHDR and CDR2 SFDVKD. CDR3 length: 15 residues. Here the CDR3 reads CATSDYRDGSGELFF. DNA for the CDR3: TGTGCCACCAGTGATTACAGGGATGGCTCCGGGGAGCTGTTTTTT.

The sample holds a few counts of this clonotype. The chain combines TRBV19 with TRBJ1-1, with 8 nucleotides matching TRBD1. J lost 3 bases, V lost 5 bases, and 11 bases had no gene match. The CDR3 covers 16 residues. Germline V gives CDR1 LNHDA, CDR2 SQIVND (reference sequence). The CDR3 coding sequence is TGTGCCAGTAGTCTCTACTGGGGACAGGAGGACACTGAAGCTTTCTTT. Its translation is CASSLYWGQEDTEAFF. The variable domain in full, with the rest retrieved from reference TRBV19 and TRBJ1-1, is DGGITQSPKYLFRKEGQNVTLSCEQNLNHDAMYWYRQDPGQGLRLIYYSQIVNDFQKGDIAEGYSVSREKKESFPLTVTSAQKNPTAFYLCASSLYWGQEDTEAFFGQGTRLTVV.

The chain combines TRBV6-4 with TRBJ2-1; D unresolved. Trimming took 0 bases from V and 5 from J, leaving 8 bases between them. CDR3 length: 14 residues. CDR1 and CDR2 from the germline V gene are MRHNA and SNTAGT. CDR3 sequence (DNA): TGTGCCAGCAGTGACTCAGGCGGAAACAATGAGCAGTTCTTC. Translating gives CASSDSGGNNEQFF.

The chain recombines TRBV2 with TRBJ2-2; D not certain. Germline-derived CDR1 and CDR2 are SNHLY and FYNNEI. V lost 4 bases and J 5 bases, leaving 8 bases between the germline ends. The CDR3 has 13 amino acids. CDR3 protein: CASSGASTGELFF. The CDR3 DNA follows: TGTGCCAGCAGTGGAGCCTCGACCGGGGAGCTGTTTTTT.

This clonotype appeared a few times. The rearrangement links TRBV4-1 to TRBJ2-1; D is unresolved. V shed 5 bases and J shed 5 bases, with 13 bases lying between them. The CDR3 is 14 amino acids. CDR1 and CDR2 (germline): MGHRA, YSYEKL. The CDR3 loop is CASSYHSSDNEQFF. In DNA form, the CDR3 reads TGCGCCAGCAGCTACCATTCTTCGGACAATGAGCAGTTCTTC.

This clonotype was found many times. V and J are TRBV12-3 or TRBV12-4 and TRBJ1-6; 8 nucleotides line up with TRBD1. The CDR3 is 15 amino acids. V lost 8 bases, J lost 6 bases, and 9 bases stayed unmatched. This CDR3 reads CASGAQGVLNSPLHF. In DNA form, the CDR3 reads TGTGCCAGCGGCGCACAGGGGGTGCTTAATTCACCCCTCCACTTT.

A word on this clonotype: This clone may be a read error of a much larger clone one base away. This chain joins TRBV7-2 and TRBJ2-1; unclear D gene. Germline V gene sequence: CDR1 SGHTA, CDR2 FQGNSA. CDR3 size: 15 residues. The CDR3 DNA is TGTGCCAGCAGCCAAACAGACGGTCAGCGCAATGAGCAGTCCTTC. The encoded protein is CASSQTDGQRNEQSF. Full variable domain (rest looked up from reference TRBV7-2 and TRBJ2-1): GAGVSQSPSNKVTEKGKDVELRCDPISGHTALYWYRQSLGQGLEFLIYFQGNSAPDKSGLPSDRFSAERTGGSVSTLTIQRTQQEDSAVYLCASSQTDGQRNEQSFGPGTRLTVL.

The chain couples TRBV6-1 to TRBJ2-5, with 7 bases matching TRBD1. Germline lookup yields CDR1 MNHNS and CDR2 SASEGT. This CDR3 region has 15 residues. Losses at the gene ends were 3 bases for V and 5 bases for J; bases not matched to a gene: 9. The CDR3 bases are TGTGCCAGCAGTGATTCAGGGGGAATCGCGGAGACCCAGTACTTC. Protein product: CASSDSGGIAETQYF.

This clonotype was observed at least ten times. This rearrangement joins TRBV6-5 to TRBJ1-3, with D unresolved. V shed 0 bases and J shed 0 bases, with 6 bases lying between them. The CDR3 length is 15 residues. The germline gives CDR1 MNHEY, CDR2 SVGAGI. The CDR3 here is CASSYSRPSGNTIYF. CDR3 nucleotide sequence: TGTGCCAGCAGTTACTCGCGACCCTCTGGAAACACCATATATTTT.

This clonotype occurred a few times. The chain links TRBV5-6 to TRBJ1-1; D is ambiguous. The CDR3 covers 15 residues. CDR1 and CDR2 (germline): SGHDT, YYEEEE. V lost 9 bases and J lost 3, with 21 bases in between. The CDR3 DNA reads as TGTGCCACCGCCCTCTGGTACGGTGACCACACTGAAGCTTTCTTT. It yields the protein CATALWYGDHTEAFF.

This clonotype has ten or more counts. The genes are TRBV28 and TRBJ1-1; D is perhaps TRBD1 (6 bases). This CDR3 spans 15 amino acids. Germline V gene sequence: CDR1 MDHEN, CDR2 SYDVKM. V dropped 8 bases and J dropped 2 bases, with 18 bases sitting between them. The CDR3 loop is CASPSRNGGNTEAFF. CDR3 DNA sequence: TGTGCCAGCCCGTCCAGGAATGGGGGCAACACTGAAGCTTTCTTT.

At least ten counts were recorded for this clonotype. The DNA of the CDR3 is TGCAGTGCTTCAGACCGTAGCCTGGGCTACACCTTC. It encodes CSASDRSLGYTF. This sequence joins TRBV20-1 and TRBJ1-2, with D unresolved. This CDR3 spans 12 amino acids. Germline V gene data show CDR1 as DFQATT and CDR2 as SNEGSKA (reference sequence). V was clipped by 5 bases and J by 8 bases, with 15 bases between them.

This chain uses TRBV19 with TRBJ2-1; D might be TRBD1 (5 bases). V was trimmed by 3 bases and J by 8 bases, leaving 20 bases between them. The germline gives CDR1 LNHDA, CDR2 SQIVND (reference sequence). The CDR3 extends over 16 amino acids. The CDR3 spells CASSISGSRATDEQFF. In nucleotides, the CDR3 is TGTGCCAGTAGTATCTCAGGGTCACGAGCCACGGATGAGCAGTTCTTC.

This clonotype showed up just a few times. V is TRBV6-1 and J is TRBJ1-2; D not resolved. Trimming took 5 bases from V and 3 from J, leaving 10 bases between them. Germline V gives CDR1 MNHNS, CDR2 SASEGT. CDR3 size: 13 residues. Here the CDR3 DNA reads TGTGCCAGCAGTCAGATAACGGACTATGGCTACACCTTC. Encoded protein: CASSQITDYGYTF.

The V and J genes are TRBV19 and TRBJ2-1; D unclear. V lost 6 bases to trimming and J lost 10 bases, with 10 bases between them. Germline values: CDR1 LNHDA, CDR2 SQIVND (reference sequence). This CDR3 has 11 amino acids. The CDR3 coding sequence is TGTGCCAGTAGGACCCTTCAGGAGCAGTTCTTC. Its protein product is CASRTLQEQFF.

Many counts were recorded for this clonotype. CDR3 coding DNA: TGTGCCAGCAGTGCCCGGGGAGGGACCTACGAGCAGTACTTC. This translates into CASSARGGTYEQYF. The V gene is TRBV6-1, the J gene TRBJ2-7; 7 bases fit TRBD2. The trim removed 4 bases at V and 2 bases at J, leaving 5 bases unmatched. CDR3 size: 14 residues. CDR1 is MNHNS and CDR2 is SASEGT in the germline V gene.

J is TRBJ2-7 and V is TRBV9; 9 nucleotides align to TRBD1. There are 16 residues in the CDR3. Trimming at V came to 0 bases and at J to 6 bases, leaving 10 bases not matched to a gene. Per the germline V gene, CDR1 is SGDLS and CDR2 is YYNGEE. DNA of the CDR3: TGTGCCAGCAGCGTAGGGGGACAGGGCCATCAGTTCGAGCAGTACTTC. Translating gives CASSVGGQGHQFEQYF.